The 12 T cell receptor beta chains below come from one sample, sequenced in a study of T cell responses to AZD1222 COVID-19 vaccine. Data came from immunoSEQ multiplex PCR; TCRdb stores just in-frame clones and leaves some out. The repertoire holds 130,000 or so clones, with 70% to 90% as singletons. This specimen consisted of peripheral blood, obtained on day 0 of AZD1222 vaccination. These receptors were collected from an adult in good health.

V usage is TRBV7-9 and J usage is TRBJ1-2; possible D gene TRBD1, 6 bases. This CDR3 contains 14 residues. Germline V gives CDR1 SEHNR, CDR2 FQNEAQ (reference sequence). Trimming took 5 bases from V and 6 from J, leaving 16 bases between them. CDR3 in DNA: TGTGCCAGCAGCAAGGACAGCACTAGGAATGGCTACACCTTC. Residues: CASSKDSTRNGYTF.

This clone was observed a handful of times. The rearrangement joins TRBV5-4 to TRBJ2-2, with 9 bases aligning to TRBD2. The trim removed 4 bases at V and 2 bases at J, leaving 6 bases unmatched. The CDR3 covers 16 residues. Germline loops: CDR1 SGHNT, CDR2 YYREEE (reference sequence). The CDR3 here is CASSPSSGANTGELFF. CDR3 nucleotide sequence: TGTGCCAGCAGCCCCTCTAGCGGGGCAAACACCGGGGAGCTGTTTTTT.

This rearrangement joins TRBV5-6 to TRBJ2-7, with 7 bases lining up with TRBD1. With 4 bases clipped from V and 3 bases from J, the junction kept 10 bases outside the gene matches. CDR3 length equals 15 residues. The germline V gene has CDR1 SGHDT and CDR2 YYEEEE. The CDR3 sequence: CASSMWGQPDYEQYF. The CDR3 nucleotides are TGTGCCAGCAGCATGTGGGGACAGCCTGACTACGAGCAGTACTTC. Using reference TRBV5-6 and TRBJ2-7 for the parts outside the CDR3, the full variable domain is DAGVTQSPTHLIKTRGQQVTLRCSPKSGHDTVSWYQQALGQGPQFIFQYYEEEERQRGNFPDRFSGHQFPNYSSELNVNALLLGDSALYLCASSMWGQPDYEQYFGPGTRLTVT.

The V call is TRBV12-5, the J call TRBJ1-3; D is possibly TRBD1 (5 bases). The CDR3 runs to 16 residues. Germline V gives CDR1 LGHNT, CDR2 FRNRAP. V was pared by 0 bases and J by 4 bases, with 13 bases between. The CDR3 nucleotides are TGTGCTAGTGGTTTGGTACTTGGGGCAGGCGGAAACACCATATATTTT. Translation gives CASGLVLGAGGNTIYF.

This chain joins TRBV5-1 and TRBJ1-4, with D unclear. Germline values: CDR1 SGHRS, CDR2 YFSETQ. V lost 1 base to trimming and J lost 7 bases, with 17 bases between them. CDR3 length equals 16 residues. The CDR3 region is CASSLHPGRRPEKLFF. The CDR3 DNA follows: TGCGCCAGCAGCTTGCATCCGGGCCGCCGCCCTGAAAAACTGTTTTTT.

The chain is built from TRBV6-5 and TRBJ1-6; 9 nucleotides agree with TRBD1. V was clipped by 2 bases and J by 5 bases; unmatched bases: 4. Germline loops: CDR1 MNHEY, CDR2 SVGAGI. The CDR3 has 16 amino acids. The DNA for the CDR3 is TGTGCCAGCAGTTACGGGACAGGGAGACATAATTCACCCCTCCACTTT. This sequence encodes CASSYGTGRHNSPLHF.

This rearrangement joins TRBV4-3 to TRBJ2-1, with TRBD2 identical over 13 bases. Looked up from germline, CDR1 is LGHNA and CDR2 is YSLEER. The ends lost 0 bases at V and 6 bases at J; junction bases unmatched: 8. This CDR3 has 18 residues. The CDR3 is CASSQEISLAGGRNEQFF. The CDR3 DNA sequence: TGCGCCAGCAGCCAAGAGATTTCACTAGCGGGAGGGCGCAATGAGCAGTTCTTC.

CDR3 residues: CASSGLAGHNEQFF. The CDR3 DNA follows: TGTGCCAGCAGTGGACTAGCGGGGCACAATGAGCAGTTCTTC. The chain has TRBV11-3 and TRBJ2-1; TRBD2 matches at 12 bases. Germline-derived CDR1 and CDR2 are SGHNT and YENEEA. This CDR3 contains 14 residues. The ends lost 6 bases at V and 5 bases at J; junction bases unmatched: 2. Supplemented by reference TRBV11-3 and TRBJ2-1, the full variable domain reads EAGVVQSPRYKIIEKKQPVAFWCNPISGHNTLYWYLQNLGQGPELLIRYENEEAVDDSQLPKDRFSAERLKGVDSTLKIQPAELGDSAVYLCASSGLAGHNEQFFGPGTRLTVL.

This rearrangement joins TRBV4-1 to TRBJ1-3; 8 nucleotides line up with TRBD1. V was pared by 0 bases and J by 8 bases, with 6 bases of the junction left unmatched. Per the germline V gene, CDR1 is MGHRA and CDR2 is YSYEKL. The CDR3 is 15 amino acids. The CDR3 protein is CASSQDRQGLYTIYF. The DNA for the CDR3 is TGCGCCAGCAGCCAAGACCGACAGGGGTTATACACCATATATTTT.

The gene calls are TRBV5-1 and TRBJ1-4; D is possibly TRBD1 (6 bases). Germline V CDR1 and CDR2: SGHRS, YFSETQ. This CDR3 region has 16 residues. The V gene lost 4 bases and the J gene lost 0 bases, with 13 bases spanning the gap. Here the CDR3 reads CASSTGTPATNEKLFF. The DNA for the CDR3 is TGCGCCAGCAGCACGGGGACACCAGCAACTAATGAAAAACTGTTTTTT.

The rearrangement joins TRBV18 to TRBJ2-1; 12 nucleotides match TRBD2. CDR3 size: 16 residues. V was pared by 3 bases and J by 7 bases, with 7 bases of the junction left unmatched. The germline gives CDR1 KGHSH, CDR2 LQKENI. In nucleotides, the CDR3 is TGTGCCAGCTCACCCCGACTAGCGGGAGAAGGGAATGAGCAGTTCTTC. It translates to CASSPRLAGEGNEQFF.

The chain recombines TRBV6-5 with TRBJ1-5; D not certain. Germline V lookup: CDR1 MNHEY, CDR2 SVGAGI. Between the trimmed V and J ends, which lost 4 bases and 0 bases, there was a span of 10 bases. The CDR3 loop spans 15 amino acids. The CDR3 DNA reads TGTGCCAGCAGTTTCTATACAGATAGCAATCAGCCCCAGCATTTT. Residues: CASSFYTDSNQPQHF.